The rows below give T cell receptor beta chains drawn from one sample of a study of cytotoxic CD8 clonotypes in ibrutinib-treated CLL. The assay was immunoSEQ multiplex PCR, and TCRdb's table has in-frame clones only and misses some. The data show about 180,000 clones, roughly four fifths seen once. The sample consisted of PBMCs, taken after 24 months of ibrutinib treatment. The source is a human donor with chronic lymphocytic leukemia. Both conserved end residues are part of each CDR3. Each record gives: J gene, D gene, clone size, V gene, CDR3 protein, CDR3 DNA. The D gene is left open where the match is weak. Clone size appears in some rows only: once, few, many, or a class for an expanded clone.

TRBJ1-2 TRBD1 . TRBV30 CAWSEQGLHYTF TGTGCCTGGAGTGAACAGGGGCTCCACTACACCTTC
TRBJ2-3 . . TRBV29-1 CSVTDLGPDTQYF TGCAGCGTTACTGACCTCGGCCCAGATACGCAGTATTTT
TRBJ2-7 . . TRBV11-2 CASSFLSYEQYF TGTGCCAGCAGCTTCCTCTCCTACGAGCAGTACTTC
TRBJ1-2 TRBD1 . TRBV6-5 CASRRQGGNYGYTF TGTGCCAGCAGGCGACAGGGGGGAAACTATGGCTACACCTTC
TRBJ2-3 . . TRBV9 CASSVGVRLGPYSDTQYF TGTGCCAGCAGCGTAGGGGTTCGGCTAGGCCCGTACTCAGATACGCAGTATTTT
TRBJ1-6 . . TRBV5-1 CASMTGTLDSPLHF TGCGCCAGCATGACCGGGACGCTTGATTCACCCCTCCACTTT
TRBJ2-5 TRBD2 once TRBV5-1 CASSFSGGALETQYF TGCGCCAGCAGTTTTAGCGGGGGGGCCTTAGAGACCCAGTACTTC
TRBJ1-5 . . TRBV28 CASSLSSTGSVNQPQHF TGTGCCAGCAGTTTATCTTCTACCGGGTCCGTTAATCAGCCCCAGCATTTT
TRBJ2-7 . . TRBV5-5 CASSPSSGLYEQYF TGTGCCAGCAGCCCCTCCTCGGGACTCTACGAGCAGTACTTC
TRBJ1-2 TRBD1 . TRBV18 CASSRGTGMGYGYTF TGTGCCAGCTCACGAGGGACAGGGATGGGCTATGGCTACACCTTC
TRBJ2-3 . . TRBV6-1 CASSGFVGTDTQYF TGTGCCAGCAGTGGCTTCGTGGGCACAGATACGCAGTATTTT
TRBJ1-1 . . TRBV7-3 CASSQSGPRVNTEAFF TGTGCCAGCAGTCAGTCGGGACCCCGGGTGAACACTGAAGCTTTCTTT
TRBJ1-1 . few TRBV19 CASSVNTEAFF TGTGCCAGTAGCGTTAACACTGAAGCTTTCTTT
TRBJ1-1 TRBD1 . TRBV7-6 CASSLGQGNTEAFF TGTGCCAGCAGCTTGGGACAGGGGAACACTGAAGCTTTCTTT
TRBJ2-7 . . TRBV9 CASSVDAGGEQYF TGTGCCAGCAGCGTAGATGCAGGCGGGGAGCAGTACTTC
TRBJ2-7 . . TRBV27 CASSPQLVPPYEQYF TGTGCCAGCAGTCCCCAACTAGTACCTCCATACGAGCAGTACTTC
TRBJ2-2 TRBD1 . TRBV19 CASSQRRPPGQPVLGELFF TGTGCCAGTAGTCAACGAAGACCTCCGGGACAGCCCGTACTCGGGGAGCTGTTTTTT